This T cell receptor (beta chain) comes out of a study of blood T cell repertoires in COVID-19. Across the study: T cells, B-cell-depleted T cells, or PBMCs supplied cDNA or gDNA.

Clones were sequenced by immunoSEQ multiplex PCR, and TCRdb holds only the in-frame ones, with some missing. The table records approximately 210,000 clones, just under 85% of them present only once. Trimming pared 3 bases from V and 5 bases from J, leaving 13 bases between. The CDR3 has 14 residues. CDR1 is SNHLY, CDR2 FYNNEI, per germline. The chain employs TRBV2 and TRBJ1-2; tentative D call: TRBD1 (5 bases). The sequence derives from a woman between 65 and 79 years old with active or convalescent COVID-19. Sequencing was performed on peripheral blood. In nucleotides, the CDR3 is TGTGCCAGCAGTGAGGGGGGAGAATTATATGGCTACACCTTC. It codes for CASSEGGELYGYTF.